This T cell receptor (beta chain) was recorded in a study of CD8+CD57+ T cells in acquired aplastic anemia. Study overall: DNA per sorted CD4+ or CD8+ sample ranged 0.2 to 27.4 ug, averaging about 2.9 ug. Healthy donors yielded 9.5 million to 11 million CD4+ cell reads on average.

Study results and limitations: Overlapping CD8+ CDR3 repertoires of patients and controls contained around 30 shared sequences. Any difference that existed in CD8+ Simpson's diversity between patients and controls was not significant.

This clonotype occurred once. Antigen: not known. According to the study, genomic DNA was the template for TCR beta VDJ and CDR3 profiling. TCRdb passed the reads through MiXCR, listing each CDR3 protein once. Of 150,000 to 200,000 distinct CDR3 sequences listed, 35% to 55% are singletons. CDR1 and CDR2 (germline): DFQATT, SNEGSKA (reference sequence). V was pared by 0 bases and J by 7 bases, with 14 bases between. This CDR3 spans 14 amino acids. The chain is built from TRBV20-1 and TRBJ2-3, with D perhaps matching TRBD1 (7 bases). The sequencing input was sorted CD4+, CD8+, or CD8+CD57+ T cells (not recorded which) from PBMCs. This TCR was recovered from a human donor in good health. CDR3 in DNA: TGCAGTGCTAGAGATTGGGCAGGGGGGAATACGCAGTATTTT. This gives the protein CSARDWAGGNTQYF.